This is a list of T cell receptor beta chains from one sample in a study of blood T cells in healthy people across ages. TCRdb itself ran the 5' RACE reads through MiXCR, one entry per CDR3 protein. The profile covers about 1.5 million distinct CDR3 sequences, with 35% to 45% appearing a single time and 4% taken by the ten largest. The sample taken for sequencing was blood. The receptor set was obtained from a woman younger than 35 in good health. Each CDR3 is given without its conserved first and last residue. D genes are given only for firm matches.

j_call	d_call	v_call	cdr3_aa
TRBJ2-3	.	TRBV9	ASSVVLGDTQY
TRBJ2-5	TRBD2	TRBV20-1	SARRGGTSETQY
TRBJ2-1	.	TRBV3-1	ASSQAIAGYYGNEQF
TRBJ1-2	.	TRBV28	ASSPVERSHYYGNT
TRBJ1-3	.	TRBV14	ASSRQRNTIY
TRBJ2-2	.	TRBV7-8	ASSLGGALWAGELF
TRBJ2-2	.	TRBV4-1	ASSQDTAVSGELF
TRBJ2-4	.	TRBV15	ATSRDPGYWDENIQY
.	TRBD2	TRBV3-1	ASSRAIVGASGYNEQY
TRBJ2-7	.	TRBV9	ASSAGTNRYEQY
TRBJ2-3	.	TRBV20-1	RWTADHSTTQY
TRBJ2-3	.	TRBV30	AWNVKAGFTDTQY
TRBJ2-1	TRBD2	TRBV29-1	SVASSGRGYNEQF
TRBJ2-3	TRBD2	TRBV29-1	SVEDGRARVTQY
TRBJ2-7	TRBD1	TRBV7-2	ASSLGQGLWEQY
TRBJ2-5	.	TRBV18	ASSLPGLDYNEQY
TRBJ2-7	TRBD2	TRBV27	ASRRGAGSYEQY
TRBJ1-1	TRBD1	TRBV4-1	ASSLGQLLMNTEAF
TRBJ2-7	TRBD1	TRBV20-1	SANDRDRYEQY
TRBJ2-3	TRBD2	TRBV6-1	ASNRLAGVSDTQY
TRBJ1-5	.	TRBV20-1	SAGLGLHQPQH
TRBJ2-7	.	TRBV27	ASSLNPGSFSYEQY
TRBJ1-5	.	TRBV20-1	SARDPTLQGSSNQPQH
TRBJ2-5	TRBD2	TRBV11-2	ASSSTGLAGGQETQY
TRBJ2-5	TRBD2	TRBV7-2	ASSPAGGFQETQY
TRBJ1-5	.	TRBV18	ASSPGQNNQPQH
TRBJ2-7	TRBD2	TRBV5-1	ASSLMATSGAYEQY
TRBJ2-7	.	TRBV4-2	ASSHRFGVVPYEQY
TRBJ2-1	TRBD2	TRBV27	ASTWGGSSYNEQF
TRBJ2-2	.	TRBV24-1	ATSDTTANTGELF
TRBJ2-4	.	TRBV6-2/TRBV6-3	ASSGLYGQY
TRBJ1-5	.	TRBV20-1	SARVNFNQPQH
TRBJ1-4	TRBD1	TRBV18	ASSPGQGNMEKLF
TRBJ1-3	TRBD1	TRBV12-3/TRBV12-4	ASTEGAFGNTIY
TRBJ2-5	.	TRBV7-9	ASSFGTGQETQY
TRBJ2-1	.	TRBV6-5	ASSTGGGYNEQF
TRBJ2-1	TRBD2	TRBV13	ASSLHGLAIGSEQF
TRBJ2-7	.	TRBV20-1	SARPRDSYEQY
TRBJ1-1	.	TRBV28	ASSPPTNTEAF
TRBJ1-4	.	TRBV7-9	ASSLGSTHWSNEKLF
TRBJ2-1	.	TRBV29-1	SVGIGYNEQF
TRBJ1-5	.	TRBV20-1	SARLIGQTGQPQH
TRBJ1-2	TRBD1	TRBV25-1	ASSADLGQGNYGYT
TRBJ1-6	TRBD1	TRBV12-3/TRBV12-4	ASRGQGGNSPLH
TRBJ2-7	.	TRBV20-1	SASKGGSPPYEQY
TRBJ2-1	TRBD1	TRBV12-3/TRBV12-4	ASSFARTGVSYNEQF
TRBJ2-7	.	TRBV6-5	ASSYSNTGVLSEQY
TRBJ2-3	TRBD1	TRBV30	AWDRGLGTDTQY
TRBJ1-1	.	TRBV6-5	ASRSKAYTEAF
TRBJ2-7	TRBD2	TRBV9	ASSVAGGNFSYEQY
TRBJ2-3	.	TRBV7-6	ASRPMPTDTQY
TRBJ1-2	.	TRBV2	ASRELQGSSWGGYT